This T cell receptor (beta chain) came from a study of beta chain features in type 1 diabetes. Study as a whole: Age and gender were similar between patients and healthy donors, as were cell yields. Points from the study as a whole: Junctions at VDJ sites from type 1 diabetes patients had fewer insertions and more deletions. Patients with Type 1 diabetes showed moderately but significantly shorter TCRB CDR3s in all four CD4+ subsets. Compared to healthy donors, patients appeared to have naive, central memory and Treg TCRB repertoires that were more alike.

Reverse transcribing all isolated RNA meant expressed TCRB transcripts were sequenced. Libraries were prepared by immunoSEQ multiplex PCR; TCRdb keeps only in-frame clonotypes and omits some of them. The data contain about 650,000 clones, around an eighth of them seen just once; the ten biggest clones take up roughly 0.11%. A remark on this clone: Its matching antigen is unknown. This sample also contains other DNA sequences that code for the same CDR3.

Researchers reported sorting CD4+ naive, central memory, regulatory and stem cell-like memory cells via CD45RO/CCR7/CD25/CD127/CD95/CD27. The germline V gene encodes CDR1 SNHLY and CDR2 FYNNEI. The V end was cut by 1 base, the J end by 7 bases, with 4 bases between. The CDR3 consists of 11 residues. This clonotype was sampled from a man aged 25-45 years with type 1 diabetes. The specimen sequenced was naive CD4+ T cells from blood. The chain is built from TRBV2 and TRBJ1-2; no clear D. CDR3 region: CASSEESGYTF. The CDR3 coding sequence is TGTGCCAGCAGTGAAGAAAGTGGCTACACCTTC.